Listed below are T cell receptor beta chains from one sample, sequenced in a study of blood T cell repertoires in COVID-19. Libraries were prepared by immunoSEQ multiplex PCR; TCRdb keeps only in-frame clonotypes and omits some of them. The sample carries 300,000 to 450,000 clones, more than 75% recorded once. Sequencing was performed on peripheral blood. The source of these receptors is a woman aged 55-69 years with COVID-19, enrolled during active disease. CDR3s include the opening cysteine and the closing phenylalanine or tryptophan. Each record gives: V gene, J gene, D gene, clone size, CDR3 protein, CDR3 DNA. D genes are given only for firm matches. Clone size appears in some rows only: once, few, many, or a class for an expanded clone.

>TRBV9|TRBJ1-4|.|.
CASSVARSATNEKLFF
TGTGCCAGCAGCGTAGCCCGGAGTGCAACTAATGAAAAACTGTTTTTT
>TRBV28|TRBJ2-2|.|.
CASTYLAGELFF
TGTGCCAGCACCTATTTGGCCGGGGAGCTGTTTTTT
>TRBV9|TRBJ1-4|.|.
CASSQGPNNEKLFF
TGTGCCAGTAGCCAGGGTCCGAATAATGAAAAACTGTTTTTT
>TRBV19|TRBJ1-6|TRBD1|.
CASSLRGRNNSPLHF
TGTGCCAGTAGTTTGAGGGGGCGAAATAATTCACCCCTCCACTTT
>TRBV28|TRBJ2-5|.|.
CASSLSRGGETQYF
TGTGCCAGCAGTTTATCCAGGGGAGGGGAGACCCAGTACTTC
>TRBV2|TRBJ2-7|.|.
CASTLGLDFAEQYF
TGTGCCAGCACCCTGGGACTGGACTTCGCCGAGCAGTACTTC
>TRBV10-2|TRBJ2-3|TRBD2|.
CASSGSGGSTDTQYF
TGCGCCAGCAGTGGTAGCGGGGGTTCCACAGATACGCAGTATTTT
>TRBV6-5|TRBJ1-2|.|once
CAAARAGDNYGYTF
TGTGCCGCGGCGAGGGCAGGGGATAACTATGGCTACACCTTC
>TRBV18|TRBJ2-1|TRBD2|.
CASSPPGLAGGPNEQFF
TGTGCCAGCTCACCACCCGGACTAGCGGGGGGGCCTAATGAGCAGTTCTTC
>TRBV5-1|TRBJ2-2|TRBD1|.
CASSRRQGAAGELFF
TGCGCCAGCAGCAGAAGACAGGGGGCCGCCGGGGAGCTGTTTTTT
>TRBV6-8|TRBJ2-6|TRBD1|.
CASYKDNGDRWSGANVLTF
TGTGCCAGCTATAAAGATAATGGGGACAGGTGGTCTGGGGCCAACGTCCTGACTTTC
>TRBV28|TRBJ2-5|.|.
CASSPPTETQYF
TGTGCCAGCAGTCCCCCCACTGAGACCCAGTACTTC
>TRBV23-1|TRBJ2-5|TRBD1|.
CASSRTRDRIETQYF
TGCGCCAGCAGTCGCACGAGGGACAGAATAGAGACCCAGTACTTC
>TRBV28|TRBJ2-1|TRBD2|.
CASSLWLAGGMTNNEQFF
TGTGCCAGCAGTTTATGGCTAGCGGGGGGCATGACTAACAATGAGCAGTTCTTC
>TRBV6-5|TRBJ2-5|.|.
CASSPGETQYF
TGTGCCAGCAGTCCGGGGGAGACCCAGTACTTC
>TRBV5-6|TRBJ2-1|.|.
CASSLARNEQFF
TGTGCCAGCAGCTTGGCCCGGAATGAGCAGTTCTTC
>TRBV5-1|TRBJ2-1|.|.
CASSLEIAYNEQFF
TGCGCCAGCAGCCTAGAGATAGCCTACAATGAGCAGTTCTTC
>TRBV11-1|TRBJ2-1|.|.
CASSIGYRVGEQFF
TGTGCCAGCAGCATAGGATACAGGGTTGGGGAGCAGTTCTTC
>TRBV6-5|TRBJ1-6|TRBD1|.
CASSPRDRNSPLHF
TGTGCCAGCAGTCCCCGGGACAGAAATTCACCCCTCCACTTT
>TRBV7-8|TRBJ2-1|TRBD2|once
CASSFGGVGNEQFF
TGTGCCAGCAGCTTTGGGGGGGTGGGCAATGAGCAGTTCTTC
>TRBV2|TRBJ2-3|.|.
CASRTSTSTDTQYF
TGTGCCAGCAGGACTTCAACTAGCACAGATACGCAGTATTTT
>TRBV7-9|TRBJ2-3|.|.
CASSLTDTQYF
TGTGCCAGCAGCCTCACAGATACGCAGTATTTT
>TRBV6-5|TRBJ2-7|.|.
CASQGEDSYEQYF
TGTGCCAGCCAAGGGGAGGACTCCTACGAGCAGTACTTC
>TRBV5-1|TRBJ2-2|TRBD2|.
CASSLGYGAGLGELFF
TGCGCCAGCAGCTTGGGGTATGGAGCGGGGCTCGGGGAGCTGTTTTTT
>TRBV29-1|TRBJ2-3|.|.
CSVERGSDGTQYF
TGCAGCGTTGAAAGGGGATCTGATGGTACGCAGTATTTT
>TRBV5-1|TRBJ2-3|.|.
CASSEGGSTDTQYF
TGCGCCAGCAGCGAAGGGGGTAGCACAGATACGCAGTATTTT
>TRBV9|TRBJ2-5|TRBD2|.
CASSVPLTGTSDEETQYF
TGTGCCAGCAGCGTCCCTTTAACCGGGACTAGCGATGAAGAGACCCAGTACTTC
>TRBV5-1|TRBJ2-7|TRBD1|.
CASSPQGAATYEQYF
TGCGCCAGCAGCCCACAGGGGGCGGCCACCTACGAGCAGTACTTC
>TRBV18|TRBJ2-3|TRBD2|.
CASSPRLAGYTDTQYF
TGTGCCAGCTCACCCCGACTAGCGGGGTACACAGATACGCAGTATTTT
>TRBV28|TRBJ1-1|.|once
CATISGRYEAFF
TGTGCCACCATCTCGGGAAGGTATGAAGCTTTCTTT
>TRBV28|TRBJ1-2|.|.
CASRQQASTGYTF
TGTGCCAGCAGGCAACAGGCGTCTACAGGCTACACCTTC
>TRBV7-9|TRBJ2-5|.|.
CASSLGLAQETQYF
TGTGCCAGCAGCTTGGGACTTGCTCAAGAGACCCAGTACTTC
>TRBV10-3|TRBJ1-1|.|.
CAISSAGEAFF
TGTGCCATCAGTTCGGCAGGGGAAGCTTTCTTT
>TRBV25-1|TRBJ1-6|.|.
CASSEQTDNSPLHF
TGTGCCAGCAGTGAGCAGACAGATAATTCACCCCTCCACTTT
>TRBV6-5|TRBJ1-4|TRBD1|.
CASNNRGYEKLFF
TGTGCCAGCAACAACAGGGGATATGAAAAACTGTTTTTT
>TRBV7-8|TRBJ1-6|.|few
CASSLGRVAYNSPLHF
TGTGCCAGCAGCTTAGGGAGGGTGGCCTATAATTCACCCCTCCACTTT
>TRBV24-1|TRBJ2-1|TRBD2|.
CATSASGGPSSNEQFF
TGTGCCACCAGTGCTAGCGGGGGGCCCAGTTCCAATGAGCAGTTCTTC
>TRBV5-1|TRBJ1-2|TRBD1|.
CASSLVGGQGSGYTF
TGCGCCAGCAGCTTGGTCGGGGGACAGGGAAGCGGCTACACCTTC
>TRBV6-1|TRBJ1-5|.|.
CASSDTYQPQHF
TGTGCCAGCAGTGACACCTATCAACCCCAGCATTTT
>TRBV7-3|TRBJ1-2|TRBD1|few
CASRRNIDRDYGYTF
TGTGCCAGCAGGAGAAACATCGACAGGGACTATGGCTACACCTTC
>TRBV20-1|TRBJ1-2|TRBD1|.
CSAKRGPGYTF
TGCAGTGCTAAGAGGGGGCCAGGCTACACCTTC